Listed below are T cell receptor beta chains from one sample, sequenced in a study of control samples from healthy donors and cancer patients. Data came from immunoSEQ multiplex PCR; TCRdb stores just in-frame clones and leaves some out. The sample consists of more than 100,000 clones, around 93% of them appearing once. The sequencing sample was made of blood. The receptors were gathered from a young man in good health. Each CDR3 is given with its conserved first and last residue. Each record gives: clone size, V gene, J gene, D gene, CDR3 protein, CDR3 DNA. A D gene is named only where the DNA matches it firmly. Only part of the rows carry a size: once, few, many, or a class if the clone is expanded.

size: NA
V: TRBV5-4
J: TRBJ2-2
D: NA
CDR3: CASSLVDTGELFF
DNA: TGTGCCAGCAGCTTGGTCGACACCGGGGAGCTGTTTTTT

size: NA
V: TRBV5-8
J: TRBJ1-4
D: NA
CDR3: CASSWGTMGARGEKLFF
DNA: TGTGCCAGCAGCTGGGGGACAATGGGGGCACGAGGTGAAAAACTGTTTTTT

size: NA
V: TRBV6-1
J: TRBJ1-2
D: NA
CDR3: CASSEGRGYGYTF
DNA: TGTGCCAGCAGCGAAGGACGGGGCTATGGCTACACCTTC

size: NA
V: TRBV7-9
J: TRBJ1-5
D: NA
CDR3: CASSLGGYNQPQHF
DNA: TGTGCCAGCAGCTTAGGAGGTTACAATCAGCCCCAGCATTTT

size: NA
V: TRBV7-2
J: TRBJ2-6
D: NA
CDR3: CASSFSAGANVLTF
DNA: TGTGCCAGCAGCTTTTCTGCTGGGGCCAACGTCCTGACTTTC

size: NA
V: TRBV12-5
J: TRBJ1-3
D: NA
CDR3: CASSPGRTDSSGNTIYF
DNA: TGTGCTAGTTCCCCCGGTCGGACCGATAGCTCTGGAAACACCATATATTTT

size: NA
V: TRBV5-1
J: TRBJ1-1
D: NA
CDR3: CASSLQDYPIPNTEAFF
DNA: TGCGCCAGCAGCCTTCAGGACTATCCCATTCCTAACACTGAAGCTTTCTTT

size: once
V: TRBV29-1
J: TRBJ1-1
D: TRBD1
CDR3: CSVRGQGLAEAFF
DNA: TGCAGCGTCCGGGGACAGGGTCTGGCTGAAGCTTTCTTT

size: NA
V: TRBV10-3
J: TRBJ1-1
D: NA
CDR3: CAISGQGYTEAFF
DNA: TGTGCCATCAGTGGTCAGGGGTACACTGAAGCTTTCTTT

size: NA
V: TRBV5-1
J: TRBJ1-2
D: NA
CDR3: CASSLGSNYGYTF
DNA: TGCGCCAGCAGCTTGGGTTCTAACTATGGCTACACCTTC

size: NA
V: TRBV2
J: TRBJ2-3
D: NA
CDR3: CASRDLSSTDTQYF
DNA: TGTGCCAGCAGGGATTTGTCTAGCACAGATACGCAGTATTTT

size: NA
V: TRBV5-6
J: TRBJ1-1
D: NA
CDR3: CASSLGGGLGGSEAFF
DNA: TGTGCCAGCAGCTTGGGGGGAGGACTGGGAGGATCTGAAGCTTTCTTT

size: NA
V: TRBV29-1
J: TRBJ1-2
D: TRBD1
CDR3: CSVRTGGAYGYTF
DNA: TGCAGCGTTCGGACAGGGGGTGCCTATGGCTACACCTTC

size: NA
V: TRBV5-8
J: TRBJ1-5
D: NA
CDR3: CASSLAEARQPQHF
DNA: TGTGCCAGCAGCTTGGCCGAGGCTCGACAGCCCCAGCATTTT

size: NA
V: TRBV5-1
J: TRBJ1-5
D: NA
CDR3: CASSLQPGNSNQPQHF
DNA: TGCGCCAGCAGCTTGCAGCCAGGTAATAGCAATCAGCCCCAGCATTTT

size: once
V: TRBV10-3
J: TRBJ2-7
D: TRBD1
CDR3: CAISDGTGTYEQYF
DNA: TGTGCCATCAGTGACGGGACAGGCACCTACGAGCAGTACTTC

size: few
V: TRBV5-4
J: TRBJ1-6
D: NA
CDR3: CASSLASGSPLHF
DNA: TGTGCCAGCAGCTTGGCCTCAGGCTCACCCCTCCACTTT

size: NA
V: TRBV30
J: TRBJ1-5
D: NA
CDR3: CAWSVQGNQPQHF
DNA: TGTGCCTGGAGTGTACAGGGCAATCAGCCCCAGCATTTT

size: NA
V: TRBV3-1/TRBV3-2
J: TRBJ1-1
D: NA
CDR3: CASSQDGGMHTEAFF
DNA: TGTGCCAGCAGCCAAGATGGGGGTATGCACACTGAAGCTTTCTTT

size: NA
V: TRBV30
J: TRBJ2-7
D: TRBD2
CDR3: CAWSVGLWGLAGVYEQYF
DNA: TGTGCCTGGAGTGTAGGGTTGTGGGGACTAGCGGGCGTCTACGAGCAGTACTTC

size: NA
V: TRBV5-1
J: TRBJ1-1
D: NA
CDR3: CASSLEPGLTEAFF
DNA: TGCGCCAGCAGCTTGGAACCGGGGTTGACTGAAGCTTTCTTT

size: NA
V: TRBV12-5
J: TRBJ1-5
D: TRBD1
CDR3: CASGLRGQGAPGNQPQHF
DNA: TGTGCTAGTGGTTTAAGGGGACAGGGGGCGCCGGGCAATCAGCCCCAGCATTTT

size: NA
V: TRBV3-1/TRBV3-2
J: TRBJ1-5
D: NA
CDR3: CASSQGGWGISNQPQHF
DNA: TGTGCCAGCAGCCAAGGAGGTTGGGGAATTAGCAATCAGCCCCAGCATTTT

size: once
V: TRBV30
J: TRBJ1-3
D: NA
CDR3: CAWSVGPGNTIYF
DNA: TGTGCCTGGAGTGTGGGGCCTGGAAACACCATATATTTT

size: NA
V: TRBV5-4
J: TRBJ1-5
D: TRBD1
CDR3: CASSAGTGASNQPQHF
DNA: TGTGCCAGCAGCGCCGGGACAGGGGCTAGCAATCAGCCCCAGCATTTT

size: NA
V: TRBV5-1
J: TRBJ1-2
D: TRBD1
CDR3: CASSPAKGAYGYTF
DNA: TGCGCCAGCAGCCCCGCAAAGGGGGCATATGGCTACACCTTC

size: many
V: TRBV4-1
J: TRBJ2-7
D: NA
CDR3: CASSLDTDMASYEQYF
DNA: TGCGCCAGCAGCCTCGACACAGACATGGCCTCCTACGAGCAGTACTTC

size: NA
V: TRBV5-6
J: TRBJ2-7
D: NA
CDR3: CASSFAGSAGDEQYF
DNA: TGTGCCAGCAGCTTTGCGGGGTCCGCCGGGGACGAGCAGTACTTC

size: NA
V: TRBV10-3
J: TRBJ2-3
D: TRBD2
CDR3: CAINPGLAGVLGTQYF
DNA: TGTGCCATCAACCCAGGACTAGCGGGGGTTCTAGGTACGCAGTATTTT

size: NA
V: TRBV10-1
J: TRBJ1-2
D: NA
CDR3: CASSESPDGVYGYTF
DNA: TGCGCCAGCAGTGAGTCGCCGGACGGTGTCTATGGCTACACCTTC

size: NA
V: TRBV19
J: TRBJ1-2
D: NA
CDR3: CASSTQSHYGYTF
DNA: TGTGCCAGTAGCACTCAATCTCACTATGGCTACACCTTC

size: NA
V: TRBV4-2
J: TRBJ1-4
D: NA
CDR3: CASSQQDATNEKLFF
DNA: TGTGCCAGCAGCCAGCAAGACGCAACTAATGAAAAACTGTTTTTT

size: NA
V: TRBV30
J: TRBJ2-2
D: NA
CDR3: CAWSAGRQTGELFF
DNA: TGTGCCTGGAGCGCAGGGAGGCAAACCGGGGAGCTGTTTTTT

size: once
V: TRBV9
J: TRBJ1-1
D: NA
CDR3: CASSVEDNQAFF
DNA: TGTGCCAGCAGCGTAGAAGACAACCAAGCTTTCTTT

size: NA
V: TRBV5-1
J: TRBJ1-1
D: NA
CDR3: CASSLGRDSTEAFF
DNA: TGCGCCAGCAGCTTGGGGCGGGATAGCACTGAAGCTTTCTTT

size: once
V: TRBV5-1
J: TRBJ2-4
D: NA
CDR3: CASSLDRATGLNIQYF
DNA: TGCGCCAGCAGCTTGGACCGAGCCACGGGGCTTAACATTCAGTACTTC

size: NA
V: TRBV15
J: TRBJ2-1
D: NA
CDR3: CATSYQGPNNEQFF
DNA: TGTGCCACCAGCTACCAGGGGCCCAACAATGAGCAGTTCTTC

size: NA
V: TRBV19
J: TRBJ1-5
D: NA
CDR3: CASSIFGSSNQPQHF
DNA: TGTGCCAGTAGTATTTTTGGCAGTAGCAATCAGCCCCAGCATTTT

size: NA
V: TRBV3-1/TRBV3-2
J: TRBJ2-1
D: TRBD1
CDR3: CASSQRTGWPYNEQFF
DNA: TGTGCCAGCAGCCAACGGACAGGGTGGCCCTACAATGAGCAGTTCTTC

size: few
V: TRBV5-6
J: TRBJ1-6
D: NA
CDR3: CASSSSAQGENSPLHF
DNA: TGTGCCAGCAGCTCATCGGCGCAGGGAGAAAATTCACCCCTCCACTTT

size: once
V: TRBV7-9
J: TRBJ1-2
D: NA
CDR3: CASRAPGGSDGYTF
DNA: TGTGCCAGCAGGGCCCCTGGGGGTTCGGATGGCTACACCTTC